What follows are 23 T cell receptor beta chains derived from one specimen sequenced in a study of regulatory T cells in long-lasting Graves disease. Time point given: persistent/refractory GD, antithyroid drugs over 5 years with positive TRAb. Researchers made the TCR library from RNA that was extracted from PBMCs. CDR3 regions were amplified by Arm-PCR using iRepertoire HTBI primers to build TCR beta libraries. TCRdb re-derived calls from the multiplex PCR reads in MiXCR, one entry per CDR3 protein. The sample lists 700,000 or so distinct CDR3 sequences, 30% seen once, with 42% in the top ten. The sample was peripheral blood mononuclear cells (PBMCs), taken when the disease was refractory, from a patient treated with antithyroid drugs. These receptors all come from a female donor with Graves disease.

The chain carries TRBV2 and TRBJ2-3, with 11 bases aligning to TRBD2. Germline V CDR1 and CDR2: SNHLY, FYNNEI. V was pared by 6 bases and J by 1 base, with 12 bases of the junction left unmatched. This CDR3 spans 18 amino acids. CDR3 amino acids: CASRRLAGRISGTDTQYF. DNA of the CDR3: TGTGCCAGCAGAAGACTAGCGGGACGGATCAGTGGCACAGATACGCAGTATTTT.

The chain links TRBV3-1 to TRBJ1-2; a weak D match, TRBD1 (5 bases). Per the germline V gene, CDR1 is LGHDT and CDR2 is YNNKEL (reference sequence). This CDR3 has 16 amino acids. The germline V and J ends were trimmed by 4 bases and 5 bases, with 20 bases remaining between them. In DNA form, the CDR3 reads TGTGCCAGCAGCCCCAGTGGGGGTCTATCCGTATATGGCTACACCTTC. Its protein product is CASSPSGGLSVYGYTF.

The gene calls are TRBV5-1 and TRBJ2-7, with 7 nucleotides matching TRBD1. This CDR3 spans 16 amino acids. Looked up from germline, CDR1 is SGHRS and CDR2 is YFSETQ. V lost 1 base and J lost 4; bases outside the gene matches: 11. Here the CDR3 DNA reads TGCGCCAGCAGCTTGACACCACAGGGGAAGTCGTACGAGCAGTACTTC. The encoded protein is CASSLTPQGKSYEQYF. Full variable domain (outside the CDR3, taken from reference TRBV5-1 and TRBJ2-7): KAGVTQTPRYLIKTRGQQVTLSCSPISGHRSVSWYQQTPGQGLQFLFEYFSETQRNKGNFPGRFSGRQFSNSRSEMNVSTLELGDSALYLCASSLTPQGKSYEQYFGPGTRLTVT.

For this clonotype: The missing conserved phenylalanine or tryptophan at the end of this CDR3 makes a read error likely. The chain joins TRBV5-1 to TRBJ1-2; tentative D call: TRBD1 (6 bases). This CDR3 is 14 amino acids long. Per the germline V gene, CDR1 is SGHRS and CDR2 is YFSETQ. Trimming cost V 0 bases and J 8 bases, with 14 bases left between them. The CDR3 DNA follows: TGCGCCAGCAGCTTGGGGCCCAGGGGAATGGGCTACACCCTC. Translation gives CASSLGPRGMGYTL.

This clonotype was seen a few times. The CDR3 is CSARESGRETQYF. CDR3 DNA: TGCAGTGCTCGGGAATCCGGGCGAGAGACCCAGTACTTC. The chain couples TRBV20-1 to TRBJ2-5, with TRBD2 as a possible D gene (5 bases). Germline values: CDR1 DFQATT, CDR2 SNEGSKA (reference sequence). The CDR3 spans 13 residues. V dropped 5 bases and J dropped 4 bases, with 14 bases sitting between them.

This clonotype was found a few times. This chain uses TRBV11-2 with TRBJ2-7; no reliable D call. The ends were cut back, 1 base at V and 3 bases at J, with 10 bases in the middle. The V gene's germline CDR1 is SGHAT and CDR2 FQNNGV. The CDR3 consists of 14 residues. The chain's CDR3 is CASSLADTIYEQYF. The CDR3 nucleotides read TGTGCCAGCAGCTTAGCAGACACCATCTACGAGCAGTACTTC. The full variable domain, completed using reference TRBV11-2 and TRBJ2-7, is EAGVAQSPRYKIIEKRQSVAFWCNPISGHATLYWYQQILGQGPKLLIQFQNNGVVDDSQLPKDRFSAERLKGVDSTLKIQPAKLEDSAVYLCASSLADTIYEQYFGPGTRLTVT.

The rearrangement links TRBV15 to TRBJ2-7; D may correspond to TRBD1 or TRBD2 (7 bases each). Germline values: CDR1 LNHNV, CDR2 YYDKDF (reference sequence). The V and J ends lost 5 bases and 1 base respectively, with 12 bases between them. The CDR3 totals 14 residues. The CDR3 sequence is CATSRGDSSYEQYF. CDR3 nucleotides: TGTGCCACCAGCCGGGGGGACAGTTCCTACGAGCAGTACTTC.

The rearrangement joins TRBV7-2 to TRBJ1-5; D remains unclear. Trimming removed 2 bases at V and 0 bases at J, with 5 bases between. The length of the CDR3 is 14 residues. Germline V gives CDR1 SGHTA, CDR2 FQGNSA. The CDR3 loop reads CASSLKRSNQPQHF. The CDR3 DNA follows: TGTGCCAGCAGCTTAAAGCGTAGCAATCAGCCCCAGCATTTT. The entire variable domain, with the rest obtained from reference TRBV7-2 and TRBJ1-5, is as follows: GAGVSQSPSNKVTEKGKDVELRCDPISGHTALYWYRQSLGQGLEFLIYFQGNSAPDKSGLPSDRFSAERTGGSVSTLTIQRTQQEDSAVYLCASSLKRSNQPQHFGDGTRLSIL.

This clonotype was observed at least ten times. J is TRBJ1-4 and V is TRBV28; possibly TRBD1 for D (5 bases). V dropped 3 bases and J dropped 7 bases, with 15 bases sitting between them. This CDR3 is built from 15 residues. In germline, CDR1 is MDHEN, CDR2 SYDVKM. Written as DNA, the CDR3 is TGTGCCAGCAGTTTGTCGACAGCGAGGGGTGAAAAACTGTTTTTT. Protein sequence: CASSLSTARGEKLFF.

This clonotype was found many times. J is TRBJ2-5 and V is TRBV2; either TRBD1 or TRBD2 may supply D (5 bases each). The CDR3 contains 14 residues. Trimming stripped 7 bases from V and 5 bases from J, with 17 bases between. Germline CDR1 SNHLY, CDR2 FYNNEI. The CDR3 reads CASTDGGIAETQYF. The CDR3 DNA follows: TGTGCCAGCACAGATGGGGGTATCGCGGAGACCCAGTACTTC.

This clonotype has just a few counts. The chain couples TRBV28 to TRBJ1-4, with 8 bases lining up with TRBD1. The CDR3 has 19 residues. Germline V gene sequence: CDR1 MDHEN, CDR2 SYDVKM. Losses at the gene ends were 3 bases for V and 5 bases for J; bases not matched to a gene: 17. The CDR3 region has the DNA TGTGCCAGCAGTTTCCCTCCTGGACAGGGATTAATGGGGAATGAAAAACTGTTTTTT. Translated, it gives CASSFPPGQGLMGNEKLFF.

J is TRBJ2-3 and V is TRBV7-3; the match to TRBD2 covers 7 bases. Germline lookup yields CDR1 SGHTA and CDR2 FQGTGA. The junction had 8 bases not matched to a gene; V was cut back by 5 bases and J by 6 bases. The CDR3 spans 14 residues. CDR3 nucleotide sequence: TGTGCCAGCAGCCTAGCGGCAGGCGGGGATACGCAGTATTTT. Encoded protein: CASSLAAGGDTQYF.

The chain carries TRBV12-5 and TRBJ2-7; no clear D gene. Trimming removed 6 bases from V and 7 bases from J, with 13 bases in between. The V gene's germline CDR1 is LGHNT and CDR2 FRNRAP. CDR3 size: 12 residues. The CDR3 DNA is TGTGCTAGTGGACAACCTAGGGCAGAGCAGTACTTC. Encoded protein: CASGQPRAEQYF. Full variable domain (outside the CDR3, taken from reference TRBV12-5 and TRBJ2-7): DARVTQTPRHKVTEMGQEVTMRCQPILGHNTVFWYRQTMMQGLELLAYFRNRAPLDDSGMPKDRFSAEMPDATLATLKIQPSEPRDSAVYFCASGQPRAEQYFGPGTRLTVT.

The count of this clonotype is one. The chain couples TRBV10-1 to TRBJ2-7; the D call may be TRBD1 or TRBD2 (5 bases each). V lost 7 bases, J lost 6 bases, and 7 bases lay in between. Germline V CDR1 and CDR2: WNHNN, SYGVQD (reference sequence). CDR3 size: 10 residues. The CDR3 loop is CASTRGEQYF. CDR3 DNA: TGCGCCAGCACGAGGGGCGAGCAGTACTTC.

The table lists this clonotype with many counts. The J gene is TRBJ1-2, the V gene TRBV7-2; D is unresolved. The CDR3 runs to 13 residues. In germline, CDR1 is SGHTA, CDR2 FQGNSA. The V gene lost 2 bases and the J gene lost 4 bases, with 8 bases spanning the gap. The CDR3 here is CASSLTDFYGYTF. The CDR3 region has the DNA TGTGCCAGCAGCTTAACGGATTTCTATGGCTACACCTTC.

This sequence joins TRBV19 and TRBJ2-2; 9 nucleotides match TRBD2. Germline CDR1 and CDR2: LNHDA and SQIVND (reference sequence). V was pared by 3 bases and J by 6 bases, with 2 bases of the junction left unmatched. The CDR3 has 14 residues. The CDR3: CASSILAGAGELFF. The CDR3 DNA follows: TGTGCCAGTAGTATTTTAGCGGGAGCCGGGGAGCTGTTTTTT. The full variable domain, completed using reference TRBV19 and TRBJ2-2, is DGGITQSPKYLFRKEGQNVTLSCEQNLNHDAMYWYRQDPGQGLRLIYYSQIVNDFQKGDIAEGYSVSREKKESFPLTVTSAQKNPTAFYLCASSILAGAGELFFGEGSRLTVL.

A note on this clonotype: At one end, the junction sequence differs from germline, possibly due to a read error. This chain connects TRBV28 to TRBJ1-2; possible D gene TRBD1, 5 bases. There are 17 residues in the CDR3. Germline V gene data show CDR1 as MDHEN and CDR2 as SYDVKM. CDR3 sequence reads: CASRTSRALTANYDYTF. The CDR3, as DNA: TGTGCCAGCAGAACGAGCAGGGCTCTTACAGCTAACTATGACTACACCTTC.

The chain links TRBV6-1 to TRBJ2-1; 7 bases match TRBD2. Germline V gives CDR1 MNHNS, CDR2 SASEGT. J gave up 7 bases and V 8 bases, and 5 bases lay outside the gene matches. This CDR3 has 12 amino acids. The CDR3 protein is CASAGAWNEQFF. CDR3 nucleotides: TGTGCCAGCGCGGGAGCTTGGAATGAGCAGTTCTTC.

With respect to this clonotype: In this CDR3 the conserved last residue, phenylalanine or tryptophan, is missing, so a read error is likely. For the CDR3, the DNA is TGTGCCAGCACCTACCCGACCCAGTACCTC. Protein sequence: CASTYPTQYL. The V call is TRBV28, the J call TRBJ2-5; no clear D gene. The V end lost 7 bases, the J end lost 7 bases, and 7 bases lay between the germline ends. The V gene's germline CDR1 is MDHEN and CDR2 SYDVKM. CDR3 length: 10 residues.

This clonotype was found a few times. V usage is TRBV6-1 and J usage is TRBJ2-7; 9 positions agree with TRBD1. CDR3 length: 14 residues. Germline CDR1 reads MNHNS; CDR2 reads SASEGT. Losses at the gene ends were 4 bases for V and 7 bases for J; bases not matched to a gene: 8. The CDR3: CASSGSGTGREQYF. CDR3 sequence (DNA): TGTGCCAGCAGTGGATCCGGGACAGGGAGAGAGCAGTACTTC.

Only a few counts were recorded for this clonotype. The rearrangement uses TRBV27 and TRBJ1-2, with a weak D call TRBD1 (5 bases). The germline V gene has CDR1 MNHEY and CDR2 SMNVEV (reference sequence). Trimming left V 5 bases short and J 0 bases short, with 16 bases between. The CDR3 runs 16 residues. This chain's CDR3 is CASSPGARGTNYGYTF. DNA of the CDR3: TGTGCCAGCAGTCCTGGGGCCCGAGGGACTAACTATGGCTACACCTTC.

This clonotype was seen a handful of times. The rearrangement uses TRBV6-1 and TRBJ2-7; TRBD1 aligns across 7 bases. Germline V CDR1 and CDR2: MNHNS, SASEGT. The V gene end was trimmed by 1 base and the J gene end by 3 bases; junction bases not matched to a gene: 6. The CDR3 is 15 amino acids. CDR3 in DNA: TGTGCCAGCAGTGAAGGGAGCAGGGGGAGCTACGAGCAGTACTTC. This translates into CASSEGSRGSYEQYF.

Here the CDR3 reads CASSLAQAGDIQYF. The DNA of the CDR3 is TGCGCCAGCAGCTTGGCACAGGCTGGCGACATTCAGTACTTC. The chain combines TRBV5-1 with TRBJ2-4, with D possibly being TRBD1 (5 bases). CDR3 length: 14 amino acids. Germline V gene lookup returns CDR1 SGHRS and CDR2 YFSETQ. V was cut by 0 bases and J by 8 bases, with 12 bases left in between.